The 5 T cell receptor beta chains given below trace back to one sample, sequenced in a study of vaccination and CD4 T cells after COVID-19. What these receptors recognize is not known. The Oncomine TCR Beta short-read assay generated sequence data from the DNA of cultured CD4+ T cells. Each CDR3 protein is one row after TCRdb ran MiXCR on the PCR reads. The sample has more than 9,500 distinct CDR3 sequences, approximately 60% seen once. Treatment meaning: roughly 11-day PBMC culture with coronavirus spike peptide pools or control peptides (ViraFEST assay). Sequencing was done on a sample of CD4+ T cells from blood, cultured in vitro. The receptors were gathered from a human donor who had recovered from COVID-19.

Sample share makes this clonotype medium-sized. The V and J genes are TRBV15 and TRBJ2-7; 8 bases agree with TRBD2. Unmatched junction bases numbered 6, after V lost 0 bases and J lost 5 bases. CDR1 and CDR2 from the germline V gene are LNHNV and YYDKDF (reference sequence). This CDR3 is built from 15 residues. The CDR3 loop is CATSRDREGPDEQYF. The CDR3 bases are TGTGCCACCAGCAGAGATCGGGAGGGGCCGGACGAGCAGTACTTC.

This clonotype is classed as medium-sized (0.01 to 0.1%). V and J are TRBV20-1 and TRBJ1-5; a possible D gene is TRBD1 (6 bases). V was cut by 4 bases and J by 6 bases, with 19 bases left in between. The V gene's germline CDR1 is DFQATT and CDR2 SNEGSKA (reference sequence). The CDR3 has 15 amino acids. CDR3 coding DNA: TGCAGTGCTACCCGGGAGCAGGGGAGTAGTCAGCCCCAGCATTTT. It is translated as CSATREQGSSQPQHF.

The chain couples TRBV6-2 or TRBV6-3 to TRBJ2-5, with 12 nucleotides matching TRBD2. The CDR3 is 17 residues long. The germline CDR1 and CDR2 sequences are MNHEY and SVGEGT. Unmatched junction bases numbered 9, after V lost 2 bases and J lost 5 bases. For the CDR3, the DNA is TGTGCCAGCAGTTACCCGACTAGCGGGAGAAATTTGGAGACCCAGTACTTC. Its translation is CASSYPTSGRNLETQYF.

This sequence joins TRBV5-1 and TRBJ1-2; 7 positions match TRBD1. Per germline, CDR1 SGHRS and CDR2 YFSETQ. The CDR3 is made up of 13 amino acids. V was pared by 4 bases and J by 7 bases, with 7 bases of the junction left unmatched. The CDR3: CASSPQGVGGYTF. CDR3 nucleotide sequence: TGCGCCAGCAGCCCCCAGGGGGTAGGTGGCTACACCTTC.

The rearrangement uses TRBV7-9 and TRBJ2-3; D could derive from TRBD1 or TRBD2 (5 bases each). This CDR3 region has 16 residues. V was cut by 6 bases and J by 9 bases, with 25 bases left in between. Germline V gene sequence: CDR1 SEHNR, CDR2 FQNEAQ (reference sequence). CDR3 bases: TGTGCCAGCAGGGGACGGGTTAGGCGTGATACTGGGACGCAGTATTTT. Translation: CASRGRVRRDTGTQYF.